This passage covers 32 T cell receptor beta chains from one sample sequenced in a study of molecular identifiers for immune sequencing clone quantification. TCRdb processed the PCR reads anew with MiXCR; each CDR3 protein has one entry. The repertoire consists of about 640,000 distinct CDR3 sequences, with roughly 21% occurring once and the leading ten covering roughly 0.83%. Sequencing was carried out using naive CD8+ T cells from blood, with Jurkat cell RNA spiked in. Noted subset: FACS-sorted CD8+CD4-CCR7+CD45RA+ naive T cells. These receptors all come from a human donor in good health. Some libraries in this study had Jurkat cell RNA spiked in.

This clonotype was counted ten times or more. J is TRBJ2-5 and V is TRBV6-5; D perhaps matches TRBD1 (6 bases). V lost 5 bases, J lost 4 bases, and 8 bases lay in between. Germline loops: CDR1 MNHEY, CDR2 SVGAGI. This CDR3 has 12 residues. The CDR3 sequence is CASSPQGETQYF. As DNA, the CDR3 is TGTGCCAGCAGTCCACAGGGAGAGACCCAGTACTTC.

With regard to this clonotype: A read error may explain this, as a much larger clone is one base away. The chain has TRBV27 and TRBJ1-6; D possibly corresponds to TRBD1 (6 bases). The V gene's germline CDR1 is MNHEY and CDR2 SMNVEV (reference sequence). There are 18 residues in the CDR3. The CDR3 is CARSSLRSGVTYNSPLHF. In DNA, the CDR3 is TGTGCCCGCAGTTCCCTTCGGTCAGGGGTCACCTATAATTCACCCCTCCACTTT.

In this sample, this clonotype turned up many times. The chain uses TRBV23-1 and TRBJ1-5, with no clear D. TRBV23-1 is given ORF status, its function remaining uncertain. Trimming took off 2 bases at V and 11 bases at J, with 16 bases between the two ends. This CDR3 comprises 14 residues. CDR3 loop: CASSQRRLSAAQHF. For the CDR3, the DNA is TGCGCCAGCAGTCAAAGGCGGCTCTCCGCGGCCCAGCATTTT.

This clonotype was seen ten or more times. This chain links TRBV25-1 with TRBJ2-5; 7 bases are shared with TRBD2. V lost 7 bases to trimming and J lost 2 bases; unmatched junction nucleotides: 4. This CDR3 comprises 13 residues. CDR1 is MGHDK and CDR2 is SYGVNS in the germline V gene. The CDR3 region is CASTGDYQETQYF. The CDR3 DNA is TGTGCCAGCACCGGGGACTATCAAGAGACCCAGTACTTC.

Notes on this clonotype: A much larger clone lies a single base off, so this may be a read error. As the CDR3 is not closed by the conserved phenylalanine or tryptophan, this likely results from a read error. V and J are TRBV30 and TRBJ1-1, with D unresolved. The CDR3 is 11 residues long. Trimming cost V 6 bases and J 0 bases, with 5 bases left between them. Germline assignment: CDR1 GTSNPN and CDR2 SVGIG (reference sequence). In DNA form, the CDR3 reads TGTGCCTGTCAGATGAACACTGAAGCTTTCCTT. It codes for CACQMNTEAFL.

This clonotype was found many times. The gene calls are TRBV27 and TRBJ1-5; D gene unclear. The CDR3 contains 13 residues. Germline-derived CDR1 and CDR2 are MNHEY and SMNVEV (reference sequence). The V gene lost 3 bases and the J gene lost 7 bases, with 10 bases spanning the gap. CDR3 residues: CASSFSTGQPQHF. The CDR3 DNA reads as TGTGCCAGCAGTTTTTCGACGGGCCAGCCCCAGCATTTT.

This clonotype was seen at least ten times. The genes are TRBV9 and TRBJ2-4; maybe TRBD2 (6 bases). The CDR3 runs to 17 residues. The germline CDR1 and CDR2 sequences are SGDLS and YYNGEE. V shed 1 base and J shed 0 bases, with 14 bases lying between them. CDR3 amino acids: CASSVNGGTLAKNIQYF. The DNA for the CDR3 is TGTGCCAGCAGCGTAAACGGCGGGACGCTAGCCAAAAACATTCAGTACTTC.

This clonotype was found many times. The genes are TRBV12-3 or TRBV12-4 and TRBJ2-3, with 12 bases fitting TRBD2. J lost 5 bases, V lost 6 bases, and 9 bases had no gene match. The CDR3 spans 16 residues. CDR3 region: CASSRASGGVRDTQYF. As DNA, the CDR3 is TGTGCCAGCAGCCGAGCTAGCGGGGGGGTTAGAGATACGCAGTATTTT.

As for this clonotype: A much larger clone differs from this one at a single base, so this may be a read error. The chain combines TRBV27 with TRBJ2-3; D not resolved. The CDR3 has 14 residues. Deletions cut 3 bases from V and 2 bases from J, with 9 bases between. Germline loops: CDR1 MNHEY, CDR2 SMNVEV (reference sequence). The CDR3 bases are TGTGCCAGCAGTTTTGGAAGCAACACAGATACGCAGTATTTT. This translates into CASSFGSNTDTQYF.

This clonotype was recorded at least ten times. The chain links TRBV13 to TRBJ2-2, with a weak D call TRBD2 (5 bases). Trimming left V 1 base short and J 5 bases short, with 14 bases between. The CDR3 is made up of 16 amino acids. Germline CDR1 reads PRHDT; CDR2 reads FYEKMQ (reference sequence). The CDR3 DNA reads as TGTGCCAGCAGCTTAGCCCTAGCTGGGTGGACCGGGGAGCTGTTTTTT. Translated, it gives CASSLALAGWTGELFF.

Concerning this clonotype: A read error is likely, as this CDR3 ends without the conserved phenylalanine or tryptophan. The chain has TRBV5-4 and TRBJ2-5; D may be TRBD1 or TRBD2 (5 bases each). With 4 bases removed from V and 2 bases from J, the gap between germline ends came to 12 bases. There are 14 residues in the CDR3. The germline V gene has CDR1 SGHNT and CDR2 YYREEE (reference sequence). CDR3 protein: CASSPGTAQETQYC. The DNA of the CDR3 is TGTGCCAGCAGCCCGGGGACGGCTCAAGAGACCCAGTACTGC.

This clonotype came up a few times. The V and J genes are TRBV5-1 and TRBJ2-1; D not resolved. V dropped 0 bases and J dropped 5 bases, with 6 bases sitting between them. This CDR3 contains 13 residues. From germline, CDR1 is SGHRS and CDR2 YFSETQ. CDR3 loop: CASSLEVHNEQFF. As DNA, the CDR3 is TGCGCCAGCAGCTTGGAAGTGCACAATGAGCAGTTCTTC.

This clonotype has a count of ten or more. V usage is TRBV3-1 and J usage is TRBJ2-7; 9 nucleotides agree with TRBD1. V gave up 2 bases and J gave up 4 bases; unmatched junction bases: 9. The germline gives CDR1 LGHDT, CDR2 YNNKEL (reference sequence). The CDR3 is 16 residues long. The CDR3 here is CASSQTPGQGRYEQYF. The CDR3, as DNA: TGTGCCAGCAGCCAAACTCCGGGACAGGGTCGTTACGAGCAGTACTTC.

This clonotype appeared many times. The chain uses TRBV28 and TRBJ2-3, with D tentatively TRBD2 (5 bases). The germline V gene has CDR1 MDHEN and CDR2 SYDVKM. The length of the CDR3 is 16 residues. The ends were cut back, 5 bases at V and 0 bases at J, with 15 bases in the middle. The CDR3 nucleotides read TGTGCCAGCAGTCGTCTCGGACTTTCTAGCACAGATACGCAGTATTTT. Amino acid sequence: CASSRLGLSSTDTQYF.

A note on this clonotype: Possible read error: a much larger clone is one base away. V gene TRBV5-1 combines with J gene TRBJ2-6, with TRBD2 matching 7 bases. Per the germline V gene, CDR1 is SGHRS and CDR2 is YFSETQ. The CDR3 totals 16 residues. The CDR3 coding sequence is TGCGCCAGCAGCCGGGAGGCCAGGGCTGGGGCCAACGTCCCGACTTTC. It translates to CASSREARAGANVPTF.

Concerning this clonotype itself: Given a much more abundant clone one base away, this may be a read error. The rearrangement links TRBV28 to TRBJ2-7, with 8 positions matching TRBD2. The CDR3 totals 14 residues. V was pared by 3 bases and J by 3 bases, with 4 bases of the junction left unmatched. Per germline, CDR1 MDHEN and CDR2 SYDVKM. The CDR3 nucleotides are TGTGCCAGCAGTTTCCGGGGGGGGGTCTACGAGCAGTACTTC. Translated, it gives CASSFRGGVYEQYF.

With regard to this clonotype: This may be a read error: a much more frequent sequence differs by one nucleotide. V usage is TRBV19 and J usage is TRBJ2-7; D remains unclear. The V gene's germline CDR1 is LNHDA and CDR2 SQIVND (reference sequence). The CDR3 spans 14 residues. The CDR3 DNA reads TGTGCCAGTGGTATGAAAGGTCCAACCTACGAGCAGTACTTC. Its translation is CASGMKGPTYEQYF.

As concerns this clonotype: A read error is possible here, since a much larger clone lies one base away. DNA for the CDR3: TGTGCCAGCGCCACCGAAGGGCAAGCTAATGAAAAACTGTTTTTT. The encoded protein is CASATEGQANEKLFF. This chain joins TRBV6-2 or TRBV6-3 and TRBJ1-4; D unresolved. In germline, CDR1 is MNHEY, CDR2 SVGEGT. Trimming removed 8 bases from V and 3 bases from J, with 16 bases in between. This CDR3 contains 15 residues.

This clonotype was seen many times. The V gene is TRBV9, the J gene TRBJ2-3; a possible D gene is TRBD1 (5 bases). The germline gives CDR1 SGDLS, CDR2 YYNGEE. Trimming stripped 4 bases from V and 2 bases from J, with 17 bases between. The CDR3 runs 16 residues. The CDR3: CASSIGVLPSTDTQYF. Here the CDR3 DNA reads TGTGCCAGCAGCATAGGGGTCCTCCCTTCCACAGATACGCAGTATTTT.

This clonotype has only a few counts. The CDR3 sequence: CASSLEDLGTDTQYF. CDR3 bases: TGTGCCAGCAGCTTGGAGGACCTCGGCACAGATACGCAGTATTTT. V usage is TRBV5-4 and J usage is TRBJ2-3; D is ambiguous. This CDR3 is built from 15 residues. Germline V CDR1 and CDR2: SGHNT, YYREEE (reference sequence). Trimming removed 0 bases at V and 1 base at J, with 9 bases between.

Note on this clonotype: A much larger clone sits a single nucleotide away, making a read error possible. The chain combines TRBV2 with TRBJ2-7, with D perhaps TRBD1 (5 bases). The CDR3 sequence is 15 residues long. Germline-derived CDR1 and CDR2 are SNHLY and FYNNEI. The V end was cut by 4 bases, the J end by 0 bases, with 13 bases between. CDR3 sequence: CASSGVVGASYEQYF. In DNA, the CDR3 is TGTGCCAGCAGTGGAGTGGTAGGGGCCTCCTACGAGCAGTACTTC.

This clonotype came up many times. For the CDR3, the DNA is TGTGCCAGCAGTTATGGGACTAGCGGGAGTAGCGGGGACGAGCAGTACTTC. This gives the protein CASSYGTSGSSGDEQYF. The J gene is TRBJ2-7, the V gene TRBV7-6; TRBD2 matches at 14 bases. The V gene's germline CDR1 is SGHVS and CDR2 FNYEAQ. The CDR3 has 17 residues. V was clipped by 6 bases and J by 5 bases; unmatched bases: 12. Drawing the rest from reference TRBV7-6 and TRBJ2-7, the complete variable domain is GAGVSQSPRYKVTKRGQDVALRCDPISGHVSLYWYRQALGQGPEFLTYFNYEAQQDKSGLPNDRFSAERPEGSISTLTIQRTEQRDSAMYRCASSYGTSGSSGDEQYFGPGTRLTVT.

V and J are TRBV19 and TRBJ2-1; the match to TRBD2 covers 7 bases. V shed 6 bases, J shed 6 bases, and the junction held 11 bases outside the gene matches. CDR3 length: 15 amino acids. The germline gives CDR1 LNHDA, CDR2 SQIVND (reference sequence). CDR3 nucleotides: TGTGCCAGTAGCCTTCTGAGCGGGACCGGCAATGAGCAGTTCTTC. It specifies CASSLLSGTGNEQFF.

The table lists this clonotype with many counts. V gene TRBV9 combines with J gene TRBJ2-3; a weak D match, TRBD1 (5 bases). Germline V gene lookup returns CDR1 SGDLS and CDR2 YYNGEE. The CDR3 has 18 residues. Trimming took off 0 bases at V and 2 bases at J, with 19 bases between the two ends. CDR3 sequence: CASSVAAGHQGPTDTQYF. For the CDR3, the DNA is TGTGCCAGCAGCGTAGCTGCAGGGCACCAAGGTCCCACAGATACGCAGTATTTT. The full variable domain, rest sourced from reference TRBV9 and TRBJ2-3, is DSGVTQTPKHLITATGQRVTLRCSPRSGDLSVYWYQQSLDQGLQFLIQYYNGEERAKGNILERFSAQQFPDLHSELNLSSLELGDSALYFCASSVAAGHQGPTDTQYFGPGTRLTVL.

This clonotype was detected ten times or more. This rearrangement joins TRBV14 to TRBJ2-2; D possibly corresponds to TRBD1 (5 bases). Per the germline V gene, CDR1 is SGHDN and CDR2 is FVKESK. The CDR3 contains 16 residues. V was pared by 4 bases and J by 5 bases, with 17 bases between. DNA of the CDR3: TGTGCCAGCAGCCCAGGGTGGAGCTTATGGACCGGGGAGCTGTTTTTT. Its translation is CASSPGWSLWTGELFF.

This clonotype occurred once. This may come from a read error, since a much larger clone is one base off. V and J are TRBV3-1 and TRBJ1-4; D remains unclear. CDR1 and CDR2 (germline): LGHDT, YNNKEL (reference sequence). The CDR3 contains 17 residues. The CDR3 sequence is CASSGNRGNTPFEKLLF. Here the CDR3 DNA reads TGTGCCAGCAGCGGGAACCGGGGTAATACGCCCTTTGAAAAACTGCTTTTT.

This clonotype was recorded at least ten times. The chain couples TRBV2 to TRBJ2-1, with a weak D call TRBD1 (6 bases). CDR3 length: 21 amino acids. From germline, CDR1 is SNHLY and CDR2 FYNNEI. Trimming shortened V by 4 bases and J by 0 bases, and 28 bases separated the two germline ends. CDR3 amino acids: CASSGTPGVEATRSSYNEQFF. DNA for the CDR3: TGTGCCAGCAGTGGGACTCCAGGGGTAGAGGCGACAAGAAGCTCCTACAATGAGCAGTTCTTC.

This clonotype has a handful of counts. This chain connects TRBV6-2 or TRBV6-3 to TRBJ2-7; unclear D gene. The CDR3 runs 15 residues. From germline, CDR1 is MNHEY and CDR2 SVGEGT. Between the trimmed V and J ends, which lost 4 bases and 2 bases, there was a span of 15 bases. CDR3 loop: CASSSPLDGTYEQYF. CDR3 coding DNA: TGTGCCAGCAGTTCCCCCCTCGACGGAACCTACGAGCAGTACTTC.

A remark on this clonotype: With a much larger clone just one base away, this may be a read error. This chain links TRBV7-6 with TRBJ1-6, with a possible D match to TRBD1 (6 bases). CDR3 length: 14 amino acids. V lost 3 bases, J lost 9 bases, and 12 bases lay in between. The germline V gene has CDR1 SGHVS and CDR2 FNYEAQ. CDR3 residues: CASSLRTDSSPLHF. In DNA form, the CDR3 reads TGTGCCAGCAGCTTGCGGACAGATAGTTCACCCCTCCACTTT.

This clonotype appeared a few times. This may arise from a read error, as a much more abundant clone is one base away. V and J are TRBV28 and TRBJ2-3, with D possibly matching TRBD2 (5 bases). This CDR3 has 13 amino acids. Germline V gene lookup returns CDR1 MDHEN and CDR2 SYDVKM. CDR3 residues: CASSSHLLDTRYF. The CDR3 coding sequence is TGTGCCAGCAGTTCCCACTTACTAGATACGCGGTATTTT.

With respect to this clonotype: Germline is not matched at one junction end, which may reflect a read error. The rearrangement joins TRBV27 to TRBJ2-1; 9 nucleotides agree with TRBD2. Germline CDR1 and CDR2: MNHEY and SMNVEV (reference sequence). This CDR3 is built from 15 residues. The CDR3 nucleotides are TGTGCCGGCAGTTTTGGCGGGAGGGCCGGGAATGAGCAGTTCTTC. The encoded protein is CAGSFGGRAGNEQFF.

Of note for this clonotype: This CDR3 is missing its conserved last phenylalanine or tryptophan, likely due to a read error. The chain is built from TRBV28 and TRBJ2-7, with 10 bases lining up with TRBD2. V shed 7 bases, J shed 3 bases, and the junction held 15 bases outside the gene matches. The CDR3 is 17 amino acids. CDR1 is MDHEN, CDR2 SYDVKM, per germline. CDR3 in amino acids: CASTSGRGPSGSYEQYL. CDR3 sequence (DNA): TGTGCCAGCACCTCTGGGAGAGGACCTAGCGGGAGCTACGAGCAGTACCTC.